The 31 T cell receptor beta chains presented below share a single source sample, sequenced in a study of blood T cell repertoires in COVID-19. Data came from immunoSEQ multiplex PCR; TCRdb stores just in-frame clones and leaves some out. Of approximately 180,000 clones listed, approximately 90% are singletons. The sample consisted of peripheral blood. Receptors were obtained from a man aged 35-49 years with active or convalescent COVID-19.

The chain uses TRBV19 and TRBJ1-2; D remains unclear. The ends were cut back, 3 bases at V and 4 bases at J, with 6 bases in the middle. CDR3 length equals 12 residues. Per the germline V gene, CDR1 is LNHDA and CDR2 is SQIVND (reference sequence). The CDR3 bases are TGTGCCAGTAGTATGTCCAGCTATGGCTACACCTTC. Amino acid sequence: CASSMSSYGYTF.

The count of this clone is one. CDR3 residues: CASSYRLFEGYTF. Here the CDR3 DNA reads TGTGCCAGCAGTTACCGTCTCTTTGAGGGCTACACCTTC. The rearrangement links TRBV28 to TRBJ1-2, with no clear D. This CDR3 is built from 13 residues. Per the germline V gene, CDR1 is MDHEN and CDR2 is SYDVKM. V was clipped by 4 bases and J by 8 bases, with 14 bases between them.

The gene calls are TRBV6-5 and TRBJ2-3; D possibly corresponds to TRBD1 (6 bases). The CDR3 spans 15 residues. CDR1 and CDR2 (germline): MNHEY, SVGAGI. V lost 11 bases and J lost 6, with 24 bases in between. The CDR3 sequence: CADRQTIVYTDTQYF. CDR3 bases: TGTGCCGACAGGCAGACAATCGTTTACACGGATACGCAGTATTTT.

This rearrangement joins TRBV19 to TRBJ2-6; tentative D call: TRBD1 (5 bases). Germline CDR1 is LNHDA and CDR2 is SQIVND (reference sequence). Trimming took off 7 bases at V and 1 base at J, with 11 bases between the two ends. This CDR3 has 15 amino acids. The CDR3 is CASTMQGSGANVLTF. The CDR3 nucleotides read TGTGCCAGTACTATGCAGGGTTCTGGGGCCAACGTCCTGACTTTC.

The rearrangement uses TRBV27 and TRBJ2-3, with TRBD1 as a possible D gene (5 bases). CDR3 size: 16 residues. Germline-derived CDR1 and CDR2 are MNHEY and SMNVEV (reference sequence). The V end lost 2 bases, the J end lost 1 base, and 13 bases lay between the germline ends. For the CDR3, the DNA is TGTGCCAGCAGTTTAGAAGAGACAGCCCGCACAGATACGCAGTATTTT. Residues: CASSLEETARTDTQYF.

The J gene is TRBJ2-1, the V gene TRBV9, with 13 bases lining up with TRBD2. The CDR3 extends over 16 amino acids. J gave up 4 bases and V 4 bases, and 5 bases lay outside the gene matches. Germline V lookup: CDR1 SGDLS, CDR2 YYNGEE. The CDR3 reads CASSSRLAGGYNEQFF. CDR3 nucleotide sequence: TGTGCCAGCAGCTCCCGACTAGCGGGGGGATACAATGAGCAGTTCTTC.

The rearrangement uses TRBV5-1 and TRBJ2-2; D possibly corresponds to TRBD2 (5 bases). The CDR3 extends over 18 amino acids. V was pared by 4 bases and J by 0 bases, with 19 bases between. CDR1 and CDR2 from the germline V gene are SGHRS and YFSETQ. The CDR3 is CASSRHWSGVANTGELFF. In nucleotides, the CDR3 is TGCGCCAGCAGCAGACATTGGTCCGGGGTCGCGAACACCGGGGAGCTGTTTTTT.

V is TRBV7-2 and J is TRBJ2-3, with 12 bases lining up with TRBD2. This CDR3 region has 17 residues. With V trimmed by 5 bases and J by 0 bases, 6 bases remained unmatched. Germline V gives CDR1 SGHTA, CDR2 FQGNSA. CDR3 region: CASSARTSGVSTDTQYF. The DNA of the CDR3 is TGTGCCAGCAGCGCCCGGACTAGCGGGGTTAGCACAGATACGCAGTATTTT. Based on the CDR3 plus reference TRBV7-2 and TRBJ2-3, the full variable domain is GAGVSQSPSNKVTEKGKDVELRCDPISGHTALYWYRQSLGQGLEFLIYFQGNSAPDKSGLPSDRFSAERTGGSVSTLTIQRTQQEDSAVYLCASSARTSGVSTDTQYFGPGTRLTVL.

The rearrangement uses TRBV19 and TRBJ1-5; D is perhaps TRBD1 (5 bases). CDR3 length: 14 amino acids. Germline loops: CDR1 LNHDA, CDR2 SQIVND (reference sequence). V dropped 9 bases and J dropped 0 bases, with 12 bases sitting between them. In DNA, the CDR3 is TGTGCCAGCGAAGGGGCCCTTAGCAATCAGCCCCAGCATTTT. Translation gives CASEGALSNQPQHF. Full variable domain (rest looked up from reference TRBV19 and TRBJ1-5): DGGITQSPKYLFRKEGQNVTLSCEQNLNHDAMYWYRQDPGQGLRLIYYSQIVNDFQKGDIAEGYSVSREKKESFPLTVTSAQKNPTAFYLCASEGALSNQPQHFGDGTRLSIL.

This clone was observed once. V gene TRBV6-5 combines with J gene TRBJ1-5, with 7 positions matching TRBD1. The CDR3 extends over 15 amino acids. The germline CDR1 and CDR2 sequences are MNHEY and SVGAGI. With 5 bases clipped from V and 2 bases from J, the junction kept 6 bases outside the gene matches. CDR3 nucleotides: TGTGCCAGCAGTCCACAGGGGCTGGGCAATCAGCCCCAGCATTTT. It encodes CASSPQGLGNQPQHF.

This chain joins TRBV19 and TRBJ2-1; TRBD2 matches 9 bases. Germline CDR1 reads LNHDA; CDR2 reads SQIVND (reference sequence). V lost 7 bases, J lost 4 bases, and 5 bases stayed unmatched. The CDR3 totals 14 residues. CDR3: CASNAGGYYNEQFF. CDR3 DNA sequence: TGTGCCAGTAACGCGGGGGGGTATTACAATGAGCAGTTCTTC.

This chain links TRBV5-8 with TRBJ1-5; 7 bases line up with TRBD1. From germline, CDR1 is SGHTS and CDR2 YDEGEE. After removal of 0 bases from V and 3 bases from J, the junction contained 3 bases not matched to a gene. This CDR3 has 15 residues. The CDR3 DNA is TGTGCCAGCAGCTTGGGACAGGGATCCAATCAGCCCCAGCATTTT. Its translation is CASSLGQGSNQPQHF.

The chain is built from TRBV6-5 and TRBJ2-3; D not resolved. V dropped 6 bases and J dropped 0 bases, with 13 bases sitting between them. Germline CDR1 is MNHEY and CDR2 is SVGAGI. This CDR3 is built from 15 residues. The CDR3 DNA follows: TGTGCCAGCAGGCGGTCGGTCCCTAGCACAGATACGCAGTATTTT. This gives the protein CASRRSVPSTDTQYF.

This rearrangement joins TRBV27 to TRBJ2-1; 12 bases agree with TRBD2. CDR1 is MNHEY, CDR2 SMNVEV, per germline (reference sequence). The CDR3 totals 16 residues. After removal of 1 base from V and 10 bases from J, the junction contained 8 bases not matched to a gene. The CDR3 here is CASSLWASGGAWEQFF. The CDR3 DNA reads TGTGCCAGCAGTTTATGGGCTAGCGGGGGGGCTTGGGAGCAGTTCTTC.

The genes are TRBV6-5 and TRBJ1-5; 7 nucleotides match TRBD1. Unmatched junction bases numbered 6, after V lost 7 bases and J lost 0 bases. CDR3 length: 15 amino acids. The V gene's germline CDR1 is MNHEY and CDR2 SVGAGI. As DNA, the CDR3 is TGTGCCAGCACGTATACAGGGGATAGCAATCAGCCCCAGCATTTT. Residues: CASTYTGDSNQPQHF.

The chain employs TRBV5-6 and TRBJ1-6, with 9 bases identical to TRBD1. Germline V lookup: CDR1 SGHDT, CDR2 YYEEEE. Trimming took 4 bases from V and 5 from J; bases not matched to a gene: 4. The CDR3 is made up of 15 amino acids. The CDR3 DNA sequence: TGTGCCAGCAGCGGGGGGACAGGGAATAATTCACCCCTCCACTTT. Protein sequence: CASSGGTGNNSPLHF.

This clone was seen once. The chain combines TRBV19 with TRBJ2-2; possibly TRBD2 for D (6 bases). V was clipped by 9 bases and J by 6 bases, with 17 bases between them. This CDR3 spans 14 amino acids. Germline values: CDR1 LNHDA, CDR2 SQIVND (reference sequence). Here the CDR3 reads CASRREVFAGELFF. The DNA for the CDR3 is TGTGCCAGCCGGAGGGAGGTTTTCGCCGGGGAGCTGTTTTTT. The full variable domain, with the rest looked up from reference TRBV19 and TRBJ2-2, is DGGITQSPKYLFRKEGQNVTLSCEQNLNHDAMYWYRQDPGQGLRLIYYSQIVNDFQKGDIAEGYSVSREKKESFPLTVTSAQKNPTAFYLCASRREVFAGELFFGEGSRLTVL.

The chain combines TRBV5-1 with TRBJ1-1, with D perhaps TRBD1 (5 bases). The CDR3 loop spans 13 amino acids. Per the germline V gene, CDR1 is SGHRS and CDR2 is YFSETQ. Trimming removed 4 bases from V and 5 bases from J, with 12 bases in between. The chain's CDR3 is CASSRDRGTEAFF. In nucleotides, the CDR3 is TGCGCCAGCAGCCGAGACAGAGGTACTGAAGCTTTCTTT. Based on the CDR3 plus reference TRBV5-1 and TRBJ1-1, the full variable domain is KAGVTQTPRYLIKTRGQQVTLSCSPISGHRSVSWYQQTPGQGLQFLFEYFSETQRNKGNFPGRFSGRQFSNSRSEMNVSTLELGDSALYLCASSRDRGTEAFFGQGTRLTVV.

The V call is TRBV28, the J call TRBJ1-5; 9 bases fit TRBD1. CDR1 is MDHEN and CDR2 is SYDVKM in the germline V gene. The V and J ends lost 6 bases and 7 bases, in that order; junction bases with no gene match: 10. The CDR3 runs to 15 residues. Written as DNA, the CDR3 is TGTGCCAGCAGCCCCCGACAGGGGGTAGGGCAGCCCCAGCATTTT. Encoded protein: CASSPRQGVGQPQHF.

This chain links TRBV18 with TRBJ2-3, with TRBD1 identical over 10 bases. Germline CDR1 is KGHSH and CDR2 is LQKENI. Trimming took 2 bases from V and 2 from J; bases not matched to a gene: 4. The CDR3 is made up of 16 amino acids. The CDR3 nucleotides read TGTGCCAGCTCACCAATGGGGACAGGGGCCACAGATACGCAGTATTTT. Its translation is CASSPMGTGATDTQYF.

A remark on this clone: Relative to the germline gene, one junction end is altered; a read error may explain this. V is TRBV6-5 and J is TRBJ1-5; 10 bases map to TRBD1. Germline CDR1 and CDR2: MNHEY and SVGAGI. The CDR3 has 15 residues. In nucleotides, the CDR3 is TGTGCCAGCCGTAACCCGACAGGGGGCAAGCAGCCCCAGCATTTT. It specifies CASRNPTGGKQPQHF.

The CDR3 DNA sequence: TGTGCCAGCAGCCGCCGCGAGTCAGGGTCTGGCTATGGCTACACCTTC. Its protein is CASSRRESGSGYGYTF. V usage is TRBV27 and J usage is TRBJ1-2; tentatively, D is TRBD1 (5 bases). The CDR3 totals 16 residues. The V gene lost 6 bases and the J gene lost 4 bases, with 21 bases spanning the gap. In germline, CDR1 is MNHEY, CDR2 SMNVEV (reference sequence).

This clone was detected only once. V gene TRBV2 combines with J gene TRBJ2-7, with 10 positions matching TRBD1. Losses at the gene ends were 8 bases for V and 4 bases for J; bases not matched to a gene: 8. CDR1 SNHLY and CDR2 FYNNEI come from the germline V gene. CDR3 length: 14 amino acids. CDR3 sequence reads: CASDRGDRGYEQYF. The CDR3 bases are TGTGCCAGCGACCGTGGGGACAGGGGTTACGAGCAGTACTTC. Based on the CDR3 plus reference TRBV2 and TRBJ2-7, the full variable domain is EPEVTQTPSHQVTQMGQEVILRCVPISNHLYFYWYRQILGQKVEFLVSFYNNEISEKSEIFDDQFSVERPDGSNFTLKIRSTKLEDSAMYFCASDRGDRGYEQYFGPGTRLTVT.

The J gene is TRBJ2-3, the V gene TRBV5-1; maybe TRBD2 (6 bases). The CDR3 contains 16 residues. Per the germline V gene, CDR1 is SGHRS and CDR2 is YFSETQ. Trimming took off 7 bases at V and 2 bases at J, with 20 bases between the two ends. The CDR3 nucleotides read TGCGCCAGCGCGGGGCGGGCTTGGGGGGACACAGATACGCAGTATTTT. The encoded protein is CASAGRAWGDTDTQYF.

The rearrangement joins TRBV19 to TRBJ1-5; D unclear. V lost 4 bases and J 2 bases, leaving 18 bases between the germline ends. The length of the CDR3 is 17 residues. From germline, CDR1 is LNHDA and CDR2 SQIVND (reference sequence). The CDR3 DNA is TGTGCCAGTAGTAGTGTGGCTTCGGGGTTAGGCAATCAGCCCCAGCATTTT. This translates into CASSSVASGLGNQPQHF.

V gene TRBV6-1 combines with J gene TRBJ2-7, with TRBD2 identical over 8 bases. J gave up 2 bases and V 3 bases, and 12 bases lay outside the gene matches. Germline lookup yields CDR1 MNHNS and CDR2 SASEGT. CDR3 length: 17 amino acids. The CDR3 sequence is CASSDWSSGPRTYEQYF. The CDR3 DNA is TGTGCCAGCAGTGACTGGTCTAGCGGGCCGCGGACCTACGAGCAGTACTTC.

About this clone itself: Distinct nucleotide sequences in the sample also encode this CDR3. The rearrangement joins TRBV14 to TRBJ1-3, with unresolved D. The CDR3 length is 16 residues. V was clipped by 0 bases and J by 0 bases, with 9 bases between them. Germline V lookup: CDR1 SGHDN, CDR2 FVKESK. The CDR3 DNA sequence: TGTGCCAGCAGCCAAGATTTGGCCTCCTCTGGAAACACCATATATTTT. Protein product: CASSQDLASSGNTIYF.

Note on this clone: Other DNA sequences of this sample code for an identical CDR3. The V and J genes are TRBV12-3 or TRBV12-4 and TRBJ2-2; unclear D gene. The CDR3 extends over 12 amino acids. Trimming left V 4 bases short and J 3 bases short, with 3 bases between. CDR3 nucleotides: TGTGCCAGCAGTTCCGACACCGGGGAGCTGTTTTTT. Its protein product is CASSSDTGELFF.

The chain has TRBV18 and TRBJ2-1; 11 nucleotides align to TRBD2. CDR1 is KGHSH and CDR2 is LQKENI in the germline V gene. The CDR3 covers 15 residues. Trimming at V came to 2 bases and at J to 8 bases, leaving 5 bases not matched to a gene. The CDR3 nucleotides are TGTGCCAGCTCACCAAAACTAGCGGGAGTCCATGAGCAGTTCTTC. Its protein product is CASSPKLAGVHEQFF.

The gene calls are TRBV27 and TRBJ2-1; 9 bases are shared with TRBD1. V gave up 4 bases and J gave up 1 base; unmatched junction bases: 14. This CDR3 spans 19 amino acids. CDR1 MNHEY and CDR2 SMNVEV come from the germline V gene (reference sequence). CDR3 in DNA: TGTGCCAGCAGTTCAACCGGGACAGGGACCCGTGGTTCCTACAATGAGCAGTTCTTC. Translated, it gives CASSSTGTGTRGSYNEQFF.

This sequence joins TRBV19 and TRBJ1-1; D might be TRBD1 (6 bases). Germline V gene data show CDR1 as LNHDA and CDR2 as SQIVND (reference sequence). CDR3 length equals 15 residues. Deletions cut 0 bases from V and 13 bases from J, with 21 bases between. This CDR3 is CASSIDSGVARVDFF. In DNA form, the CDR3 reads TGTGCCAGTAGTATAGATTCAGGGGTTGCGAGGGTGGATTTCTTT. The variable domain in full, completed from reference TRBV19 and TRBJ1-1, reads DGGITQSPKYLFRKEGQNVTLSCEQNLNHDAMYWYRQDPGQGLRLIYYSQIVNDFQKGDIAEGYSVSREKKESFPLTVTSAQKNPTAFYLCASSIDSGVARVDFFGQGTRLTVV.